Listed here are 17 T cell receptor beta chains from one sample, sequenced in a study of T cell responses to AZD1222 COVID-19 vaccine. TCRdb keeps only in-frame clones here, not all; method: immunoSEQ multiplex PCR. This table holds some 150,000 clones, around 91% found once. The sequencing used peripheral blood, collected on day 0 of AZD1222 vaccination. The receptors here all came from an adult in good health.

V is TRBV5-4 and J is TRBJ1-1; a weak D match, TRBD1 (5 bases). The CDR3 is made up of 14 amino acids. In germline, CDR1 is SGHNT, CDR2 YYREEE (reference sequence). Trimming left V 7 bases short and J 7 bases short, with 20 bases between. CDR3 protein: CASRLEIGTHEAFF. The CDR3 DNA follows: TGTGCCAGCCGTCTAGAGATCGGGACTCATGAAGCTTTCTTT.

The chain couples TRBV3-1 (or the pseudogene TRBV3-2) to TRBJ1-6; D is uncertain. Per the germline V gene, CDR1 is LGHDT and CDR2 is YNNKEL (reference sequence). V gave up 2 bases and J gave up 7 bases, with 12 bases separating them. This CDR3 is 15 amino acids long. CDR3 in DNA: TGTGCCAGCAGCCAAAACAAGTGGCCGAATTCACCCCTCCACTTT. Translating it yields CASSQNKWPNSPLHF.

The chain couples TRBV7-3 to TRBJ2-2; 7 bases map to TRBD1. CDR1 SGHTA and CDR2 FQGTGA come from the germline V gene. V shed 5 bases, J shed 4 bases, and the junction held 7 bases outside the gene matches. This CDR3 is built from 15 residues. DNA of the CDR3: TGTGCCAGCAGCCCCAGGGGGTTGGGCACCGGGGAGCTGTTTTTT. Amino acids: CASSPRGLGTGELFF.

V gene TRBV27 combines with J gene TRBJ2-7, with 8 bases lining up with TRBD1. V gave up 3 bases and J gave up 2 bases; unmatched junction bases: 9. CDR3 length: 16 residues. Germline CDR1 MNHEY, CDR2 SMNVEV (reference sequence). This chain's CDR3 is CASSLWAGGLPYEQYF. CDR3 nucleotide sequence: TGTGCCAGCAGTTTGTGGGCAGGGGGCCTCCCCTACGAGCAGTACTTC.

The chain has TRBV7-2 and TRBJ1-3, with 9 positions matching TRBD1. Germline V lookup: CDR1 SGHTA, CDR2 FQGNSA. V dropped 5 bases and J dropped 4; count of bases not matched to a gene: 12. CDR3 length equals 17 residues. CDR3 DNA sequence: TGTGCCAGCAGCGCCCGGGACAGGGTGATGTTCGGAAACACCATATATTTT. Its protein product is CASSARDRVMFGNTIYF.

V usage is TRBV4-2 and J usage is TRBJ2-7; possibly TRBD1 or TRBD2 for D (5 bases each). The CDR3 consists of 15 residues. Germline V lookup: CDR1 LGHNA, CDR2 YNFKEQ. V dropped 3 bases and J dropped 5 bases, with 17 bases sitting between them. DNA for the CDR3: TGTGCCAGCAGCCAGGTAGGGACCGGAGGAGACGAGCAGTACTTC. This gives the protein CASSQVGTGGDEQYF.

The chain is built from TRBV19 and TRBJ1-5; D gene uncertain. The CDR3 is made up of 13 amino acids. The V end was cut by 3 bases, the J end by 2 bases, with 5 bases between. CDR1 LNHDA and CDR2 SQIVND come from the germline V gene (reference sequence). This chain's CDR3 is CASSIWGNQPQHF. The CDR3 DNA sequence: TGTGCCAGTAGTATTTGGGGCAATCAGCCCCAGCATTTT.

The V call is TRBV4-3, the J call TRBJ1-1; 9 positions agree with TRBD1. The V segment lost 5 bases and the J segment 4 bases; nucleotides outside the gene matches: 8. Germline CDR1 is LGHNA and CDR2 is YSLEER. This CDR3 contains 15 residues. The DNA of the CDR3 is TGCGCCAGCAGCGACCGGGACAGGGCGGGCACTGAAGCTTTCTTT. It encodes CASSDRDRAGTEAFF.

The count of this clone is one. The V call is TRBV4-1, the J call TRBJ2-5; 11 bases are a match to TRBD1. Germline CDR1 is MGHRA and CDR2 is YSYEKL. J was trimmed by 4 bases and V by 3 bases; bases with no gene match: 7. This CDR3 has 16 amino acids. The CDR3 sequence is CASSHAWGQGGETQYF. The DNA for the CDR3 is TGCGCCAGCAGCCATGCTTGGGGACAGGGGGGAGAGACCCAGTACTTC.

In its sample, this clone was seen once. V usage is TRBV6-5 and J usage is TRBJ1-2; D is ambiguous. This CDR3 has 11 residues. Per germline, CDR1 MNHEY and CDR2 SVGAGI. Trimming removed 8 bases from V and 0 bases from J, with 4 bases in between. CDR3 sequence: CASVANYGYTF. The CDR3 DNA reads TGTGCCAGCGTAGCTAACTATGGCTACACCTTC.

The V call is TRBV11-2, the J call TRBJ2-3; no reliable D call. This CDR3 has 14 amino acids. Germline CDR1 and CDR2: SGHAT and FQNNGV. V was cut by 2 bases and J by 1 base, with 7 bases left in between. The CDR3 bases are TGTGCCAGCAGCTTACTTTCCCGCACAGATACGCAGTATTTT. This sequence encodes CASSLLSRTDTQYF.

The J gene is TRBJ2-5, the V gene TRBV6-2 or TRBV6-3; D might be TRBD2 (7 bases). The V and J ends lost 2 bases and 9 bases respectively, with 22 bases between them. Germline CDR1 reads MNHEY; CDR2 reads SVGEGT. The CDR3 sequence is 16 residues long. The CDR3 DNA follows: TGTGCCAGCAGTTACCTCTCGCGGGGGCAAGGGGCGGCCCAGTACTTC. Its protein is CASSYLSRGQGAAQYF.

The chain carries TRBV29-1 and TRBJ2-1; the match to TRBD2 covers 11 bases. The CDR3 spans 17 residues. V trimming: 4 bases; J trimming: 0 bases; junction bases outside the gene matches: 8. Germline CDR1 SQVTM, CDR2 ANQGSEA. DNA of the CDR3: TGCAGCGTTGCCCTGGGACTAGCGGACAGCTCCTACAATGAGCAGTTCTTC. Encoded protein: CSVALGLADSSYNEQFF.

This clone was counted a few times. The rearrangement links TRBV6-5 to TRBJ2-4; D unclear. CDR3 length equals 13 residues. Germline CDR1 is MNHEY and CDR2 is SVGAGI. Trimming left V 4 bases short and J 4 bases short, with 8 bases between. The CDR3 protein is CASSSLAKNIQYF. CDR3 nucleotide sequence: TGTGCCAGCAGTTCCCTGGCGAAAAACATTCAGTACTTC.

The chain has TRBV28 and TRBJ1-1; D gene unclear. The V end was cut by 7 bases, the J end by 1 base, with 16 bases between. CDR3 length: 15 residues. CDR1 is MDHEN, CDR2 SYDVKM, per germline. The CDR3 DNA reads TGTGCCAGCACCCCAAGTGACACTCAGAACACTGAAGCTTTCTTT. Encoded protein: CASTPSDTQNTEAFF.

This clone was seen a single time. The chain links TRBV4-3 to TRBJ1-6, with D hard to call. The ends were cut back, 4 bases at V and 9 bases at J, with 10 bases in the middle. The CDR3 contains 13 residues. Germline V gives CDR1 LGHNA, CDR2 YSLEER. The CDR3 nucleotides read TGCGCCAGCAGCCGAGGAGGAAGTTCACCCCTCCACTTT. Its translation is CASSRGGSSPLHF.

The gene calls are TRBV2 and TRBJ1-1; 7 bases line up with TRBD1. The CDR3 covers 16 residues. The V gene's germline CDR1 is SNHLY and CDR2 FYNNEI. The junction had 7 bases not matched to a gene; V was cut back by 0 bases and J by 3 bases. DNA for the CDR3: TGTGCCAGCAGTGAAGCTCCACAGGGGCGATACACTGAAGCTTTCTTT. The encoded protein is CASSEAPQGRYTEAFF. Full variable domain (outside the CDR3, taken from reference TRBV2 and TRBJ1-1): EPEVTQTPSHQVTQMGQEVILRCVPISNHLYFYWYRQILGQKVEFLVSFYNNEISEKSEIFDDQFSVERPDGSNFTLKIRSTKLEDSAMYFCASSEAPQGRYTEAFFGQGTRLTVV.